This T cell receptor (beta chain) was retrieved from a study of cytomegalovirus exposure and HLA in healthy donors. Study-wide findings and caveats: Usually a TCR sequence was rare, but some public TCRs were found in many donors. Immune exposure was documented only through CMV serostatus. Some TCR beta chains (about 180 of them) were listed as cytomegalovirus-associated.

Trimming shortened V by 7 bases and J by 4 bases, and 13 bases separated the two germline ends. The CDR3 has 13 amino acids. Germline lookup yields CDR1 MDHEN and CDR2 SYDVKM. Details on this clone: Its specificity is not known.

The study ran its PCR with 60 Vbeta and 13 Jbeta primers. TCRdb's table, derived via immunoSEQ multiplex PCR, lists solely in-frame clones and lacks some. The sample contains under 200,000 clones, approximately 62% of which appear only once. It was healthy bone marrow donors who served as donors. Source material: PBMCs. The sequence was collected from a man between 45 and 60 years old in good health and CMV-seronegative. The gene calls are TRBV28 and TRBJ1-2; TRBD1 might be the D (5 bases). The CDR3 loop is CASIQANGYGYTF. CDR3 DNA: TGTGCCAGCATACAGGCGAACGGCTATGGCTACACCTTC.